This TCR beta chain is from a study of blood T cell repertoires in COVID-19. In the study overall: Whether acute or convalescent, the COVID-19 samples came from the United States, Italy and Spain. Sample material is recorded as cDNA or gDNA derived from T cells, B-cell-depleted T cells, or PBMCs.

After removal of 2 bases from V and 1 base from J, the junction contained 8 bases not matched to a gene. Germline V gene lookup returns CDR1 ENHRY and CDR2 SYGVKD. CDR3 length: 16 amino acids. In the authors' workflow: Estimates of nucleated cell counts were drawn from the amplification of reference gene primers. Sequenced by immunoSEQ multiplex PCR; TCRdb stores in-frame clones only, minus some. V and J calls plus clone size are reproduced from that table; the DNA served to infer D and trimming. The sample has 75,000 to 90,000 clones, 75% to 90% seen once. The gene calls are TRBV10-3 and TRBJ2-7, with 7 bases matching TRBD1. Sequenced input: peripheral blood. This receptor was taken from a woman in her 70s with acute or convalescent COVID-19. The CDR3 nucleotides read TGTGCCATCAGTGAGGCAGGACAGGATTCTTCCTACGAGCAGTACTTC. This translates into CAISEAGQDSSYEQYF.